This TCR beta chain came from a study of tissue T cells after allogeneic stem cell transplantation. At the level of the study: This research-autopsy study prospectively enrolled adult allogeneic hematopoietic cell transplant recipients with steroid-refractory graft-versus-host disease. Where cell numbers permitted, CD3+ T cells were sorted from preserved blood and marrow. Every graft-versus-host disease patient had gastrointestinal disease and got several lines of graft-versus-host disease therapy.

In the case of this clone: No antigen is known for it.

The germline V gene encodes CDR1 SGHTS and CDR2 YDEGEE. The CDR3 totals 15 residues. V gave up 4 bases and J gave up 9 bases, with 17 bases separating them. General study findings and limits: Shared clones across patients were few; motif clustering revealed tissue-specific shared signatures.

The method was immunoSEQ multiplex PCR; TCRdb's version includes in-frame clones alone and lacks a portion of them. The sample includes tens of thousands of clones, about 85% seen only once; the top ten take roughly 4%. This receptor was taken from a woman between 18 and 55 years old who later had graft-versus-host disease after an allogeneic stem cell transplant. This specimen consisted of blood, obtained before transplantation. The chain carries TRBV5-8 and TRBJ1-6; a possible D gene is TRBD1 (6 bases). The CDR3 DNA is TGTGCCAGCAGCCCAAGGAGGACAGAAAGTTCACCCCTCCACTTT. This encodes CASSPRRTESSPLHF. Variable domain in full (rest from reference TRBV5-8 and TRBJ1-6): EAGVTQSPTHLIKTRGQQATLRCSPISGHTSVYWYQQALGLGLQFLLWYDEGEERNRGNFPPRFSGRQFPNYSSELNVNALELEDSALYLCASSPRRTESSPLHFGNGTRLTVT.